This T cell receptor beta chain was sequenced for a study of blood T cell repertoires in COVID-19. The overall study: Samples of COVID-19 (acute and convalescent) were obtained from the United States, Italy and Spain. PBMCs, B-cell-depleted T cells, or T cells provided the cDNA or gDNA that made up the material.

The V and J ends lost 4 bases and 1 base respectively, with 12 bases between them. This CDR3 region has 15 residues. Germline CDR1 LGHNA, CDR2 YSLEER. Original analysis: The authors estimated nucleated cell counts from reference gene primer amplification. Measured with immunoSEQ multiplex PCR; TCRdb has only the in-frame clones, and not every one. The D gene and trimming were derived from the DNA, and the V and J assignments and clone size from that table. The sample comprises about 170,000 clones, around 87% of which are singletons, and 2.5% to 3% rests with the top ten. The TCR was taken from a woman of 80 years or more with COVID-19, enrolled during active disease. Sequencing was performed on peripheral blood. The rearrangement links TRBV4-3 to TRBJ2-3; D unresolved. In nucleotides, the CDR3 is TGCGCCAGCAGCCCCTACTTATTCCGCACAGATACGCAGTATTTT. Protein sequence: CASSPYLFRTDTQYF.